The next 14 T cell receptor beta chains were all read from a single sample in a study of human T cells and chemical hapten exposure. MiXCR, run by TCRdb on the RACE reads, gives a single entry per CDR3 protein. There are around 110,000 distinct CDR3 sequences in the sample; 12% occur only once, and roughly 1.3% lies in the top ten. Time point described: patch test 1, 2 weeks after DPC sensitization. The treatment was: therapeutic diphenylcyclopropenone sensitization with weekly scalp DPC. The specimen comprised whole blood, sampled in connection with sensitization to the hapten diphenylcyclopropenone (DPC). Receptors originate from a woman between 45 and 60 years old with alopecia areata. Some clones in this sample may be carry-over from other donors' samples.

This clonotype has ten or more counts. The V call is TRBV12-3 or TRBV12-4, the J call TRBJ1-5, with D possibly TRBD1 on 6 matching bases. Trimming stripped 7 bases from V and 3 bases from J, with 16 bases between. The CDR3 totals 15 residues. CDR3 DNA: TGTGCCAGCATCTTACACGGGACACCCAATCAGCCCCAGCATTTT. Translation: CASILHGTPNQPQHF.

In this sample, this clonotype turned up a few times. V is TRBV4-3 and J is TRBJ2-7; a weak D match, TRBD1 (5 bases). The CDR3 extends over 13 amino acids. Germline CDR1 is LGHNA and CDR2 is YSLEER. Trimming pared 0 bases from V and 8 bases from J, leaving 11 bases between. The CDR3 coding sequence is TGCGCCAGCAGCCAAGATACCCAGGGTAAGCAGTACTTC. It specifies CASSQDTQGKQYF.

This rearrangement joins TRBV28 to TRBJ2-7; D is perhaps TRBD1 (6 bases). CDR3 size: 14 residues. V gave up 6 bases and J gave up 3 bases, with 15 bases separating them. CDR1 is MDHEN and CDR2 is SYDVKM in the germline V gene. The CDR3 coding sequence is TGTGCCAGCAGACCGAGGACAGAGTACTACGAGCAGTACTTC. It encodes CASRPRTEYYEQYF.

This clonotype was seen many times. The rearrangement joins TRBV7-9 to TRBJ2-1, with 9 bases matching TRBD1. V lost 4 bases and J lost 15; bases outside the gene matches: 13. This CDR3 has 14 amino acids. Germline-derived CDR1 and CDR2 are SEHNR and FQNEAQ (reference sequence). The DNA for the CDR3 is TGTGCCAGCAGCTCCCCCCCCGGACAGGGGACTTTGTTCTTC. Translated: CASSSPPGQGTLFF. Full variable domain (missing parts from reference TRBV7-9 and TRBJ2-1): DTGVSQNPRHKITKRGQNVTFRCDPISEHNRLYWYRQTLGQGPEFLTYFQNEAQLEKSRLLSDRFSAERPKGSFSTLEIQRTEQGDSAMYLCASSSPPGQGTLFFGPGTRLTVL.

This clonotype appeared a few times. Here the CDR3 DNA reads TGTGCCAGCAGCTTAGCGTCAGATACGCAGTATTTT. Protein: CASSLASDTQYF. The chain is built from TRBV7-9 and TRBJ2-3; D remains unclear. CDR3 size: 12 residues. The germline V and J ends were trimmed by 0 bases and 4 bases, with 2 bases remaining between them. CDR1 SEHNR and CDR2 FQNEAQ come from the germline V gene (reference sequence).

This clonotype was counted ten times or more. DNA of the CDR3: TGTGCCAGCACCACATCACAGCCGAACTATGGCTACACCTTC. Protein product: CASTTSQPNYGYTF. This rearrangement joins TRBV6-6 to TRBJ1-2; D is undetermined. Germline V CDR1 and CDR2: MNHNY, SVGAGI (reference sequence). V dropped 7 bases and J dropped 2 bases, with 14 bases sitting between them. The CDR3 length is 14 residues.

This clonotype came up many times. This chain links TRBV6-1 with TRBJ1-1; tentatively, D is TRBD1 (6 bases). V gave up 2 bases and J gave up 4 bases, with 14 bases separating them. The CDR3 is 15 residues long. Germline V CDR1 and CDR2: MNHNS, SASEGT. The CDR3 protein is CASSEWFRGGTEAFF. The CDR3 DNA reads TGTGCCAGCAGTGAATGGTTCAGGGGCGGCACTGAAGCTTTCTTT.

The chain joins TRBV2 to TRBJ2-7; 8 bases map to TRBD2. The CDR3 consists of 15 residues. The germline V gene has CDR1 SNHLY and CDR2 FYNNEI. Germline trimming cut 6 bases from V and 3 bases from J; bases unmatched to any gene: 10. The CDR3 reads CASSPETSAIYEQYF. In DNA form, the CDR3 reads TGTGCCAGCAGCCCCGAGACTAGCGCAATCTACGAGCAGTACTTC.

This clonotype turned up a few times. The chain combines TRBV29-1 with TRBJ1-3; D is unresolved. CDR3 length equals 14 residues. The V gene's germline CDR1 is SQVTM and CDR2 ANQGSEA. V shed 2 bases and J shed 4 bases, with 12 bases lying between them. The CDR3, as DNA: TGCAGCGTTGAACGCCAGCCGGGAGGAAACACCATATATTTT. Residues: CSVERQPGGNTIYF.

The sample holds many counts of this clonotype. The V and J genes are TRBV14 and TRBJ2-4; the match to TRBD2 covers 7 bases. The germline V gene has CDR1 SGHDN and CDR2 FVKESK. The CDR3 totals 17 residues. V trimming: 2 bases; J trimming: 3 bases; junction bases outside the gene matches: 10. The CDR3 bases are TGTGCCAGCAGCCAATACGGCGGGGGTTTAGGCAAAAACATTCAGTACTTC. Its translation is CASSQYGGGLGKNIQYF. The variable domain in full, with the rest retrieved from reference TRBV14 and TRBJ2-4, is EAGVTQFPSHSVIEKGQTVTLRCDPISGHDNLYWYRRVMGKEIKFLLHFVKESKQDESGMPNNRFLAERTGGTYSTLKVQPAELEDSGVYFCASSQYGGGLGKNIQYFGAGTRLSVL.

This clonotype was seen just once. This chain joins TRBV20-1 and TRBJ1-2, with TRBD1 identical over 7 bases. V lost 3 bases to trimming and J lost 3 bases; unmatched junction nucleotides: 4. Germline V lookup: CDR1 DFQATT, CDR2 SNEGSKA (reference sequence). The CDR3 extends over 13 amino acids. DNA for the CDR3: TGCAGTGCTAGTAGACAGGGCGACTATGGCTACACCTTC. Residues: CSASRQGDYGYTF.

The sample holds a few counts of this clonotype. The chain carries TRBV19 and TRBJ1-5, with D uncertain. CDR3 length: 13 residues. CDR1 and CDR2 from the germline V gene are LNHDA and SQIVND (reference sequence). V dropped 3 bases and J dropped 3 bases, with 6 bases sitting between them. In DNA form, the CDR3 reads TGTGCCAGTAGTATCCAGACCAATCAGCCCCAGCATTTT. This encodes CASSIQTNQPQHF.

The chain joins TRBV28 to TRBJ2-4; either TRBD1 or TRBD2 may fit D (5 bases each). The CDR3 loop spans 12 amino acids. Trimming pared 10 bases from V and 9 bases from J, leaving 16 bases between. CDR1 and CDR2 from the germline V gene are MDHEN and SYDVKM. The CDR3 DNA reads TGTGCCACCTCAGGGAGCTCTCTCATTCAGTACTTC. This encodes CATSGSSLIQYF.

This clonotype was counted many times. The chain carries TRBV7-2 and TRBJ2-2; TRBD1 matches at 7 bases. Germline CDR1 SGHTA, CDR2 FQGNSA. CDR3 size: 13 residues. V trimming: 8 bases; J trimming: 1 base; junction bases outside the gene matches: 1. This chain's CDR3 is CASDRVNTGELFF. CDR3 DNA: TGTGCCAGCGACAGGGTGAACACCGGGGAGCTGTTTTTT.